Each of the 32 T cell receptor beta chains below was sequenced from the same sample in a study of T-cell reconstitution after alpha-beta-depleted transplantation in children. Preparation of the TCRbeta library involved a method that used unique molecular identifiers. Each CDR3 protein gets one entry after TCRdb re-called the PCR reads with MiXCR. This table has approximately 200,000 distinct CDR3 sequences, just over 14% appearing once. This material consisted of PBMCs from the stem cell graft donor, taken from the stem cell graft. These receptors all stem from a human donor who donated a stem cell graft to a child with acute lymphoblastic leukemia.

In this sample, this clonotype turned up many times. The J gene is TRBJ2-1, the V gene TRBV6-6; D not certain. The CDR3 is made up of 11 amino acids. Trimming removed 3 bases at V and 9 bases at J, with 6 bases between. Germline CDR1 MNHNY, CDR2 SVGAGI (reference sequence). CDR3 DNA sequence: TGTGCCAGCAGTTATAGAAGTGAGCAGTTCTTC. It translates to CASSYRSEQFF.

The chain joins TRBV5-5 to TRBJ2-7; D is perhaps TRBD1 or TRBD2 (5 bases each). Trimming stripped 4 bases from V and 4 bases from J, with 18 bases between. The germline CDR1 and CDR2 sequences are SGHKS and YYEKEE (reference sequence). The CDR3 has 15 amino acids. CDR3 sequence (DNA): TGTGCCAGCAGCCACGCCTGGGGGAGATCATACGAGCAGTACTTC. It translates to CASSHAWGRSYEQYF.

In its sample, this clonotype was seen many times. The V call is TRBV12-3 or TRBV12-4, the J call TRBJ2-5, with 10 bases lining up with TRBD2. V shed 6 bases and J 2 bases; nucleotides not matched to a gene: 3. The CDR3 contains 14 residues. In DNA form, the CDR3 reads TGTGCCAGCAGCCGTAGCGGGAGGCAAGAGACCCAGTACTTC. Amino acid sequence: CASSRSGRQETQYF.

This clonotype was observed many times. The chain carries TRBV5-5 and TRBJ2-5; D is unclear. The length of the CDR3 is 13 residues. In germline, CDR1 is SGHKS, CDR2 YYEKEE (reference sequence). Trimming shortened V by 0 bases and J by 4 bases, and 7 bases separated the two germline ends. This chain's CDR3 is CASSLDPLETQYF. The CDR3 DNA is TGTGCCAGCAGCTTGGACCCTCTAGAGACCCAGTACTTC.

This clonotype was recorded a few times. J is TRBJ1-6 and V is TRBV28; weak D call: TRBD1 (5 bases). Trimming shortened V by 2 bases and J by 5 bases, and 13 bases separated the two germline ends. This CDR3 has 16 residues. In germline, CDR1 is MDHEN, CDR2 SYDVKM. Here the CDR3 DNA reads TGTGCCAGCAGTTTAGGACCGACAGCTAATAATTCACCCCTCCACTTT. It codes for CASSLGPTANNSPLHF.

V gene TRBV7-9 combines with J gene TRBJ1-3; D is uncertain. The CDR3 runs 12 residues. Germline V CDR1 and CDR2: SEHNR, FQNEAQ (reference sequence). V lost 5 bases and J 4 bases, leaving 6 bases between the germline ends. The chain's CDR3 is CASSRTGNTIYF. The DNA for the CDR3 is TGTGCCAGCAGCCGCACAGGAAACACCATATATTTT.

The V and J genes are TRBV20-1 and TRBJ2-1; D unresolved. Germline V CDR1 and CDR2: DFQATT, SNEGSKA (reference sequence). V dropped 0 bases and J dropped 5 bases, with 14 bases sitting between them. This CDR3 is 15 amino acids long. The CDR3 reads CSARDVASPHNEQFF. The CDR3, as DNA: TGCAGTGCTAGAGATGTGGCCAGTCCCCACAATGAGCAGTTCTTC.

This clonotype was seen ten or more times. The chain combines TRBV5-5 with TRBJ2-1, with 10 bases fitting TRBD2. Looked up from germline, CDR1 is SGHKS and CDR2 is YYEKEE (reference sequence). V shed 4 bases, J shed 1 base, and the junction held 5 bases outside the gene matches. The CDR3 length is 16 residues. The CDR3 region is CASSRTSGNSYNEQFF. The DNA of the CDR3 is TGTGCCAGCAGCAGGACTAGCGGTAATTCCTACAATGAGCAGTTCTTC.

At least ten counts were recorded for this clonotype. This chain uses TRBV12-3 or TRBV12-4 with TRBJ1-1, with D hard to call. The CDR3 has 15 amino acids. Trimming removed 3 bases from V and 0 bases from J, with 11 bases in between. CDR3 protein: CASSFWAAMNTEAFF. The CDR3 nucleotides are TGTGCCAGCAGTTTTTGGGCAGCAATGAACACTGAAGCTTTCTTT.

Concerning this clonotype itself: A much larger clone sits a single nucleotide away, making a read error possible. The rearrangement links TRBV12-3 or TRBV12-4 to TRBJ2-2; the match to TRBD2 covers 10 bases. Losses at the gene ends were 6 bases for V and 7 bases for J; bases not matched to a gene: 8. The CDR3 loop spans 15 amino acids. For the CDR3, the DNA is TGTGCCAGCAGCCCCGCCCTAGCGGGAGACGGGGAGCTGTTTTTT. This gives the protein CASSPALAGDGELFF.

This clonotype was counted at least ten times. The chain uses TRBV20-1 and TRBJ2-7, with 10 bases identical to TRBD2. V was pared by 3 bases and J by 6 bases, with 23 bases of the junction left unmatched. The germline V gene has CDR1 DFQATT and CDR2 SNEGSKA (reference sequence). This CDR3 contains 19 residues. The chain's CDR3 is CSASRLGAGGNHRLREQYF. The CDR3 DNA sequence: TGCAGTGCTAGTAGGCTGGGAGCGGGAGGGAACCACCGCCTCCGCGAGCAGTACTTC.

This clonotype appeared once. V and J are TRBV12-3 or TRBV12-4 and TRBJ1-6; D is unclear. V was clipped by 1 base and J by 9 bases, with 7 bases between them. The CDR3 is made up of 13 amino acids. The CDR3 nucleotides read TGTGCCAGCAGTTTAGGCCCCACTTCACCCCTCCACTTT. Residues: CASSLGPTSPLHF.

The rearrangement uses TRBV19 and TRBJ2-2, with D hard to call. Germline-derived CDR1 and CDR2 are LNHDA and SQIVND (reference sequence). V lost 0 bases and J 6 bases, leaving 8 bases between the germline ends. The CDR3 is 14 amino acids. CDR3 nucleotides: TGTGCCAGTAGTATAGAGCAACAGTCCGGGGAGCTGTTTTTT. Its protein product is CASSIEQQSGELFF.

This clonotype has ten or more counts. This chain connects TRBV5-6 to TRBJ1-4, with D unresolved. Trimming cost V 0 bases and J 2 bases, with 5 bases left between them. The CDR3 has 14 amino acids. Germline-derived CDR1 and CDR2 are SGHDT and YYEEEE. Here the CDR3 DNA reads TGTGCCAGCAGCTTGGTCAATACTAATGAAAAACTGTTTTTT. Its translation is CASSLVNTNEKLFF.

Worth noting for this clonotype: A read error is possible here, since a much larger clone lies one base away. The chain couples TRBV5-1 to TRBJ2-5; D gene unclear. Germline V gene sequence: CDR1 SGHRS, CDR2 YFSETQ. CDR3 length: 13 residues. CDR3 sequence reads: CASSLTPIETKYF. CDR3 nucleotides: TGCGCCAGCAGCTTGACGCCGATTGAGACCAAGTACTTC.

This chain uses TRBV27 with TRBJ2-3, with D uncertain. CDR1 MNHEY and CDR2 SMNVEV come from the germline V gene (reference sequence). Trimming took off 2 bases at V and 4 bases at J, with 19 bases between the two ends. The CDR3 spans 17 residues. The DNA for the CDR3 is TGTGCCAGCAGTTTAAATGGGCGGACCCTGGGCCCAGATACGCAGTATTTT. Its protein is CASSLNGRTLGPDTQYF.

This clonotype was found many times. The rearrangement uses TRBV7-8 and TRBJ2-7, with TRBD2 matching 7 bases. CDR3 length: 18 amino acids. The germline V gene has CDR1 SGHVS and CDR2 FQNEAQ. The J segment lost 0 bases and the V segment lost 10 bases, leaving 21 bases of the junction unmatched. The CDR3 reads CATMVGGLAAAVSYEQYF. As DNA, the CDR3 is TGTGCCACCATGGTGGGAGGTCTAGCGGCAGCAGTCTCCTACGAGCAGTACTTC.

This clonotype turned up a few times. The chain recombines TRBV7-9 with TRBJ2-1; possible D gene TRBD1, 6 bases. There are 13 residues in the CDR3. Germline CDR1 is SEHNR and CDR2 is FQNEAQ (reference sequence). Trimming shortened V by 6 bases and J by 3 bases, and 9 bases separated the two germline ends. This CDR3 is CASRIGGYNEQFF. The CDR3 nucleotides read TGTGCCAGCAGAATAGGGGGCTACAATGAGCAGTTCTTC.

The chain couples TRBV5-1 to TRBJ1-1, with TRBD1 matching over 7 bases. Germline V CDR1 and CDR2: SGHRS, YFSETQ. The CDR3 covers 15 residues. Unmatched junction bases numbered 6, after V lost 4 bases and J lost 0 bases. The CDR3 region is CASSTGQNMNTEAFF. The CDR3 bases are TGCGCCAGCAGCACGGGACAGAACATGAACACTGAAGCTTTCTTT.

This clonotype showed up just a few times. The V gene is TRBV4-1, the J gene TRBJ1-3, with D perhaps matching TRBD1 (6 bases). The CDR3 length is 18 residues. Germline V gene data show CDR1 as MGHRA and CDR2 as YSYEKL. V was shortened by 3 bases and J by 1 base, with 19 bases between the two germline ends. The CDR3: CASSHGAQGLRSGNTIYF. In nucleotides, the CDR3 is TGCGCCAGCAGCCATGGGGCCCAGGGGCTCCGATCTGGAAACACCATATATTTT.

This clonotype was seen repeatedly, ten times or more. The chain combines TRBV5-1 with TRBJ2-3; tentative D call: TRBD2 (6 bases). With 0 bases removed from V and 5 bases from J, the gap between germline ends came to 13 bases. CDR1 SGHRS and CDR2 YFSETQ come from the germline V gene. The CDR3 runs 15 residues. CDR3: CASSLDGGRRDTQYF. The CDR3 DNA follows: TGCGCCAGCAGCTTGGATGGGGGGAGGCGAGATACGCAGTATTTT.

In this sample, this clonotype turned up a few times. V and J are TRBV12-3 or TRBV12-4 and TRBJ2-7; 7 bases are shared with TRBD1. The junction had 7 bases not matched to a gene; V was cut back by 1 base and J by 4 bases. The CDR3 has 15 residues. CDR3 DNA sequence: TGTGCCAGCAGTTTAGGGGGACAGAGGAATTACGAGCAGTACTTC. The encoded protein is CASSLGGQRNYEQYF.

The V gene is TRBV20-1, the J gene TRBJ1-1; tentatively, D is TRBD1 (5 bases). The CDR3 spans 14 residues. Germline CDR1 reads DFQATT; CDR2 reads SNEGSKA (reference sequence). Trimming shortened V by 0 bases and J by 10 bases, and 18 bases separated the two germline ends. For the CDR3, the DNA is TGCAGTGCTAGAGAAGGTACAGGATTAAAAGGAGCTTTCTTT. It yields the protein CSAREGTGLKGAFF.

This clonotype was counted between two and nine times. The rearrangement joins TRBV11-3 to TRBJ2-3, with a weak D call TRBD2 (5 bases). This CDR3 is built from 13 residues. Trimming pared 2 bases from V and 4 bases from J, leaving 7 bases between. Germline CDR1 reads SGHNT; CDR2 reads YENEEA. The CDR3: CASSLNGADTQYF. CDR3 bases: TGTGCCAGCAGCTTAAACGGGGCAGATACGCAGTATTTT.

This clonotype was counted many times. The gene calls are TRBV7-8 and TRBJ2-1, with 7 bases lining up with TRBD1. From germline, CDR1 is SGHVS and CDR2 FQNEAQ. V shed 10 bases and J 9 bases; nucleotides not matched to a gene: 6. The CDR3 is made up of 11 amino acids. The CDR3 region is CATSPGGEQFF. As DNA, the CDR3 is TGTGCCACATCTCCAGGGGGTGAGCAGTTCTTC.

The chain links TRBV12-3 or TRBV12-4 to TRBJ2-1, with 8 bases aligning to TRBD2. The length of the CDR3 is 17 residues. J gave up 7 bases and V 1 base, and 12 bases lay outside the gene matches. The CDR3 spells CASSLGWGGTRYNEQFF. The CDR3 DNA reads as TGTGCCAGCAGTTTAGGGTGGGGAGGGACTAGATATAATGAGCAGTTCTTC.

DNA of the CDR3: TGCAGCGTTGGGTATAGCGGGAATGAGCAGTTCTTC. It specifies CSVGYSGNEQFF. The rearrangement uses TRBV29-1 and TRBJ2-1; 7 nucleotides align to TRBD2. CDR1 is SQVTM and CDR2 is ANQGSEA in the germline V gene. V was clipped by 4 bases and J by 7 bases; unmatched bases: 4. CDR3 length: 12 amino acids.

V is TRBV12-3 or TRBV12-4 and J is TRBJ1-1, with a weak D call TRBD1 (5 bases). V lost 5 bases and J lost 8, with 9 bases in between. This CDR3 has 11 amino acids. Written as DNA, the CDR3 is TGTGCCAGCAGTGGGACCTGGGAAGCTTTCTTT. Amino acids: CASSGTWEAFF.

V usage is TRBV20-1 and J usage is TRBJ2-7, with TRBD1 matching 7 bases. The V gene end was trimmed by 2 bases and the J gene end by 5 bases; junction bases not matched to a gene: 9. Germline values: CDR1 DFQATT, CDR2 SNEGSKA (reference sequence). The CDR3 is 14 residues long. The CDR3 reads CSARSHRGADEQYF. As DNA, the CDR3 is TGCAGTGCTAGATCCCACAGGGGAGCGGACGAGCAGTACTTC.

This clonotype was recorded at least ten times. V usage is TRBV29-1 and J usage is TRBJ1-4; 7 nucleotides line up with TRBD1. Germline CDR1 reads SQVTM; CDR2 reads ANQGSEA. CDR3 length: 14 residues. V lost 0 bases, J lost 5 bases, and 3 bases stayed unmatched. In nucleotides, the CDR3 is TGCAGCGTTGAAGACGGGACAGCGAATGAAAAACTGTTTTTT. This gives the protein CSVEDGTANEKLFF.

The sample holds a few counts of this clonotype. This chain links TRBV9 with TRBJ1-1; no clear D. Per germline, CDR1 SGDLS and CDR2 YYNGEE. V was clipped by 5 bases and J by 0 bases, with 5 bases between them. This CDR3 is built from 12 residues. This CDR3 reads CASRLVNTEAFF. The CDR3 bases are TGTGCCAGCAGGTTAGTGAACACTGAAGCTTTCTTT.

This clonotype showed up many times. The chain links TRBV9 to TRBJ2-4, with D possibly matching TRBD2 (6 bases). This CDR3 is built from 15 residues. CDR1 is SGDLS, CDR2 YYNGEE, per germline. Trimming took 4 bases from V and 0 from J, leaving 11 bases between them. CDR3 nucleotides: TGTGCCAGCAGCCCGACTAGAGTAGCCAAAAACATTCAGTACTTC. As protein: CASSPTRVAKNIQYF.